This T cell receptor beta chain comes out of a study of blood T cell repertoires in COVID-19. Study in general: Acute-phase and convalescent COVID-19 samples originated in the United States, Italy and Spain. PBMCs, B-cell-depleted T cells, or T cells were the source of the cDNA or gDNA that made up the material.

Study processing details: Amplified reference gene primers provided the basis for estimating nucleated cell counts. The protocol was immunoSEQ multiplex PCR, while the TCRdb copy is restricted to in-frame clones and leaves out a portion. That table supplies the V and J calls and clone size; D and trimming were determined from the DNA. This sample has approximately 32,000 clones; about 86% occur once, and the top ten carry around 4.9%. The CDR3 loop spans 19 amino acids. V lost 6 bases to trimming and J lost 3 bases; unmatched junction nucleotides: 17. Germline CDR1 KGHSH, CDR2 LQKENI. The TCR comes from a woman in her 70s with active COVID-19. The sample consisted of peripheral blood. The chain is built from TRBV18 and TRBJ1-5; 10 nucleotides match TRBD1. Written as DNA, the CDR3 is TGTGCCAGCTCCCGAAGTTCGGGACAGGGGAGTGATAACAATCAGCCCCAGCATTTT. It codes for CASSRSSGQGSDNNQPQHF. Together with reference TRBV18 and TRBJ1-5, the CDR3 gives the full variable domain: NAGVMQNPRHLVRRRGQEARLRCSPMKGHSHVYWYRQLPEEGLKFMVYLQKENIIDESGMPKERFSAEFPKEGPSILRIQQVVRGDSAAYFCASSRSSGQGSDNNQPQHFGDGTRLSIL.